This is a list of T cell receptor beta chains from one sample in a study of T cells in Graves' hyperthyroidism and ophthalmopathy. TCRdb re-called the multiplex PCR reads with MiXCR, one entry per CDR3 protein. The sample holds around 340,000 distinct CDR3 sequences; about a sixth are singletons and the top ten take approximately 33%. Sequenced: blood. The receptors come from a woman in her 30s with Graves' hyperthyroidism that later progressed to Graves' ophthalmopathy. CDR3s include the opening cysteine and the closing phenylalanine or tryptophan. A D gene is named only where the DNA matches it firmly. Some rows mark clone size as missing; the rest say once, few, many or name a class of expanded clone.

>many|17|TRBJ2-5|TRBD2|TRBV3-1
TGTGCCAGCAGCCTTCGGACTAGCGGAGGAGGGCAAGAGACCCAGTACTTC
CASSLRTSGGGQETQYF
>many|13|TRBJ1-2|.|TRBV30
TGTGCCTGGAGTAGTGGCCGCAGCTATGGCTACACCTTC
CAWSSGRSYGYTF
>many|15|TRBJ1-5|.|TRBV9
TGTGCCAGCAGCGTAGAAGCAGGCGGGAATCAGCCCCAGCATTTT
CASSVEAGGNQPQHF
>few|15|TRBJ1-5|.|TRBV5-1
TGCGCCAGCAGCCTTATGGGGGGGGGCAATCAGCCCCAGCATTTT
CASSLMGGGNQPQHF
>many|14|TRBJ2-7|TRBD2|TRBV27
TGTGCCAGCAGTTCCGGCGGGAGGACCTACGAGCAGTACTTC
CASSSGGRTYEQYF
>many|14|TRBJ2-7|.|TRBV6-1
TGTGCCAGCAGTGAATATGTGGGGGACTACGAGCAGTACTTC
CASSEYVGDYEQYF
>many|12|TRBJ1-5|TRBD1|TRBV12-3/TRBV12-4
TGTGCCAGCCGACAGGGGAATCAGCCCCAGCATTTT
CASRQGNQPQHF
>many|16|TRBJ2-2|TRBD1|TRBV28
TGTGCCAGCAGTTCGGACAGGGGGCATAACACCGGGGAGCTGTTTTTT
CASSSDRGHNTGELFF
>many|16|TRBJ1-2|.|TRBV2
TGTGCCAGCAGTCTCAAACTAGAGGGGTTTGGAGGGGGCTACACCTTC
CASSLKLEGFGGGYTF
>many|13|TRBJ1-2|.|TRBV11-2
TGTGCCAGCAGCTTAGGTAGGATCTATGGCTACACCTTC
CASSLGRIYGYTF
>few|13|TRBJ2-1|TRBD1|TRBV29-1
TGCAGCGCTCAATCAGGGGGTGGAGATGAGCAGTTCTTC
CSAQSGGGDEQFF
>.|13|TRBJ2-1|TRBD2|TRBV4-1
TGCGCCAGCAAGGGACTAGCTCCCAATGAGCAGTTCTTC
CASKGLAPNEQFF
>.|16|TRBJ2-3|.|TRBV25-1
TGTGCCAGCAGTGAACGGAAGACAGAAAACACAGATACGCAGTATTTT
CASSERKTENTDTQYF
>many|16|TRBJ2-2|TRBD1|TRBV12-3/TRBV12-4
TGTGCCAGCAGTTTGGGGACAGGGAAGGGAGCCGGGGAGCTGTTTTTT
CASSLGTGKGAGELFF
>many|16|TRBJ2-1|.|TRBV27
TGTGCCAGCAGTTTATCTGGCGGGGAATCCTTTAATGAGCAGTTCTTC
CASSLSGGESFNEQFF
>.|16|TRBJ1-2|.|TRBV7-6
TGTGCCAGCAGCTTAACAAGAAGACAGGACCCGAGGGGCTACACCTTC
CASSLTRRQDPRGYTF
>few|13|TRBJ2-7|.|TRBV20-1
TGCAGTGCTAGAGCAGACTTCTCCTACGAGCAGTACTTC
CSARADFSYEQYF
>.|14|TRBJ1-6|.|TRBV2
TGTGCCAGCAACCCCCAAGGCTGGGGTTCACCCCTCCACTTT
CASNPQGWGSPLHF
>many|12|TRBJ1-2|.|TRBV2
TGTGCCAGCAGGGCACAAGACTATGGCTACACCTTC
CASRAQDYGYTF
>many|14|TRBJ2-5|.|TRBV28
TGTGCCAGCAGTTCCTGGGGCAACGGAGAGACCCAGTACTTC
CASSSWGNGETQYF
>many|14|TRBJ2-5|.|TRBV7-9
TGTGCCAGCAGTTTAGCAGGTATCCAAGAGACCCAGTACTTC
CASSLAGIQETQYF
>.|15|TRBJ2-7|TRBD2|TRBV5-1
TGCGCCAGCAGCAAGGGACTAGCGGTCTCCTACGAGCAGTACTTC
CASSKGLAVSYEQYF
>.|16|TRBJ2-5|TRBD1|TRBV10-2
TGCGCCAGCAGCGAACCTCAGGGGGCCAGATTCGAGACCCAGTACTTC
CASSEPQGARFETQYF
>many|12|TRBJ1-3|.|TRBV2
TGTGCCAGCACCAGGACCGAAAACACCATATATTTT
CASTRTENTIYF
>.|17|TRBJ2-5|TRBD2|TRBV5-1
TGCGCCAGCAGCTTGGGGCTAGCGGGAGTCCCCCAAGAGACCCAGTACTTC
CASSLGLAGVPQETQYF